This TCR beta chain was profiled in a study of cytomegalovirus exposure and HLA in healthy donors. V gave up 3 bases and J gave up 4 bases, with 12 bases separating them. Looked up from germline, CDR1 is MNHEY and CDR2 is SMNVEV (reference sequence). This CDR3 is built from 14 residues. Sequenced by immunoSEQ multiplex PCR; TCRdb stores in-frame clones only, minus some. The sample has about 280,000 clones, roughly 88% seen once. The TCR comes from a woman aged 18-29 years in good health and CMV-seronegative. Sequencing was done on a sample of PBMCs. The chain combines TRBV27 with TRBJ1-1; a possible D gene is TRBD1 (6 bases). The CDR3 nucleotides read TGTGCCAGCAGTTTCCAAGGGGGTCGCACTGAAGCTTTCTTT. Residues: CASSFQGGRTEAFF.